This is a list of T cell receptor beta chains from one sample in a study of shared clonotypes between healthy human individuals. The protocol was immunoSEQ multiplex PCR, while the TCRdb copy is restricted to in-frame clones and leaves out a portion. The table records about 2.3 million clones, just under 95% of them present only once. The specimen sequenced was naive CD4+ T cells from PBMCs. The origin of the receptors is a man younger than 35 in good health. Some clones in this sample may be carry-over from other donors' samples. Each CDR3 is given with its conserved first and last residue. A D gene is named only where the DNA matches it firmly. Size values are once, few and many counts, or a class for expanded clones, and some rows have none.

J gene: TRBJ2-5; CDR3 length: 16; clone size: NA; D gene: NA; V gene: TRBV6-1; CDR3 DNA: TGTGCCAGCAGTGAAGCTCCAGGGAATGCCCAAGAGACCCAGTACTTC; CDR3 protein: CASSEAPGNAQETQYF
J gene: TRBJ2-1; CDR3 length: 14; clone size: NA; D gene: NA; V gene: TRBV2; CDR3 DNA: TGTGCCAGCATCCCCCCCGGGGTCTACAATGAGCAGTTCTTC; CDR3 protein: CASIPPGVYNEQFF
J gene: TRBJ2-1; CDR3 length: 16; clone size: NA; D gene: TRBD1; V gene: TRBV28; CDR3 DNA: TGTGCCAGCAGTTCTCCCGGACAGGGAGGAGGCAATGAGCAGTTCTTC; CDR3 protein: CASSSPGQGGGNEQFF
J gene: TRBJ2-1; CDR3 length: 15; clone size: NA; D gene: NA; V gene: TRBV2; CDR3 DNA: TGTGCCAGCAGTCTGATCAGTCTCTCCTACAATGAGCAGTTCTTC; CDR3 protein: CASSLISLSYNEQFF
J gene: TRBJ2-5; CDR3 length: 14; clone size: NA; D gene: TRBD2; V gene: TRBV7-7; CDR3 DNA: TGTGCCAGCAGCCCGCGGGAGATCCATGCGACCCAGTACTTC; CDR3 protein: CASSPREIHATQYF
J gene: TRBJ2-7; CDR3 length: 19; clone size: NA; D gene: TRBD2; V gene: TRBV19; CDR3 DNA: TGTGCCAGTAGTAAGGGGGCTGCACTAGCGGGAGGGCCCTCCTACGAGCAGTACTTC; CDR3 protein: CASSKGAALAGGPSYEQYF
J gene: TRBJ1-3; CDR3 length: 13; clone size: NA; D gene: NA; V gene: TRBV28; CDR3 DNA: TGTGCCAGCAGTTCCCCAGGAACAAACACCATATATTTT; CDR3 protein: CASSSPGTNTIYF
J gene: TRBJ2-4; CDR3 length: 13; clone size: NA; D gene: NA; V gene: TRBV18; CDR3 DNA: TGTGCCAGCTCACCGGGGGCGGGCCGGGTAAAGTACTTC; CDR3 protein: CASSPGAGRVKYF
J gene: TRBJ2-3; CDR3 length: 16; clone size: NA; D gene: TRBD2; V gene: TRBV7-3; CDR3 DNA: TGTGCCAGCAGCGTCGGGACTAGCGGGAGGATTGATACGCAGTATTTT; CDR3 protein: CASSVGTSGRIDTQYF
J gene: TRBJ1-5; CDR3 length: 14; clone size: NA; D gene: NA; V gene: TRBV11-2; CDR3 DNA: TGTGCCAGCAGCGTTACCGGTACGGGTCAGCCCCAGCATTTT; CDR3 protein: CASSVTGTGQPQHF
J gene: TRBJ2-7; CDR3 length: 13; clone size: NA; D gene: NA; V gene: TRBV5-1; CDR3 DNA: TGCGCCAGCAGCCAGAACTTGGGTTACGAGCAGTACTTC; CDR3 protein: CASSQNLGYEQYF
J gene: TRBJ2-3; CDR3 length: 15; clone size: once; D gene: NA; V gene: TRBV5-1; CDR3 DNA: TGCGCCAGCAGCTTGGGACTAGGAAGCACAGATACGCAGTATTTT; CDR3 protein: CASSLGLGSTDTQYF
J gene: TRBJ2-7; CDR3 length: 15; clone size: NA; D gene: TRBD1; V gene: TRBV29-1; CDR3 DNA: TGCAGCGCTAAGCCGGAACAGGGGGCCTCCTACGAGCAGTACTTC; CDR3 protein: CSAKPEQGASYEQYF
J gene: TRBJ2-1; CDR3 length: 16; clone size: NA; D gene: TRBD1; V gene: TRBV5-1; CDR3 DNA: TGCGCCAGCAGCTCAACAGGGGCCCGGACTTACAATGAGCAGTTCTTC; CDR3 protein: CASSSTGARTYNEQFF
J gene: TRBJ1-1; CDR3 length: 15; clone size: NA; D gene: TRBD1; V gene: TRBV27; CDR3 DNA: TGTGCCAGCAGTTTAAAAGTACAGGGGAAGTCTGAAGCTTTCTTT; CDR3 protein: CASSLKVQGKSEAFF
J gene: TRBJ2-1; CDR3 length: 17; clone size: NA; D gene: TRBD2; V gene: TRBV11-3; CDR3 DNA: TGTGCCAGCAGCTTCGGTAGACTAGCGGTGGGGGGCGATGAGCAGTTCTTC; CDR3 protein: CASSFGRLAVGGDEQFF
J gene: TRBJ2-5; CDR3 length: 16; clone size: NA; D gene: TRBD2; V gene: TRBV7-2; CDR3 DNA: TGTGCCAGCAGCCCACGGGAGGGACGCTTGGGAGGGACCCAGTACTTC; CDR3 protein: CASSPREGRLGGTQYF
J gene: TRBJ1-5; CDR3 length: 15; clone size: NA; D gene: NA; V gene: TRBV19; CDR3 DNA: TGTGCCAGTAGTATCGCGGGGCAGCTTAATCAGCCCCAGCATTTT; CDR3 protein: CASSIAGQLNQPQHF
J gene: TRBJ2-1; CDR3 length: 13; clone size: NA; D gene: NA; V gene: TRBV28; CDR3 DNA: TGTGCCAGCCGACAGGCCCGCTACAATGAGCAGTTCTTC; CDR3 protein: CASRQARYNEQFF
J gene: TRBJ1-1; CDR3 length: 13; clone size: few; D gene: NA; V gene: TRBV6-5; CDR3 DNA: TGTGCCAGCAGTTACAGGGGTGGGACTGAAGCTTTCTTT; CDR3 protein: CASSYRGGTEAFF